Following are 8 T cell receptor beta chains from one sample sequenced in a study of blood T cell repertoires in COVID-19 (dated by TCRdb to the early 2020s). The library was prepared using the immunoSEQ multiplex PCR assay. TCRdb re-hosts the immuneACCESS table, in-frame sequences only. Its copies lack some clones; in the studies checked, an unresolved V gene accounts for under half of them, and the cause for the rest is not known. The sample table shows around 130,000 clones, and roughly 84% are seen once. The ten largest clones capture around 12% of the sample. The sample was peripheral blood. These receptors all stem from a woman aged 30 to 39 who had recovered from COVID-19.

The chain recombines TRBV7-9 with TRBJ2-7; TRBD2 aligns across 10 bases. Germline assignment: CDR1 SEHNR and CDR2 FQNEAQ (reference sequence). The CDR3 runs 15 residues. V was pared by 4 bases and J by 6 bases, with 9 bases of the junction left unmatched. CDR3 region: CASSSQASGRPEQYF. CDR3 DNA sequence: TGTGCCAGCAGCTCCCAGGCTAGCGGGAGACCCGAGCAGTACTTC.

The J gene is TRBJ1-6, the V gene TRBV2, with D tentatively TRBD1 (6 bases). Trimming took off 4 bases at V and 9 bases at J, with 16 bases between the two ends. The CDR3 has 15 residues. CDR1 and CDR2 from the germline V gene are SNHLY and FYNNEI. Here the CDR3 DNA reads TGTGCCAGCAGTGGCGAGAGGGGGGGGCGTTCACCCCTCCACTTT. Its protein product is CASSGERGGRSPLHF.

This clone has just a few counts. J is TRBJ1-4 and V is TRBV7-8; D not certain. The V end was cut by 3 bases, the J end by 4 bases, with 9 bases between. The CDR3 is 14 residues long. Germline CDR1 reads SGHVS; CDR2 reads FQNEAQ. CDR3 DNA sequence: TGTGCCAGCAGCTTGAGAAAAAATAATGAAAAACTGTTTTTT. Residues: CASSLRKNNEKLFF.

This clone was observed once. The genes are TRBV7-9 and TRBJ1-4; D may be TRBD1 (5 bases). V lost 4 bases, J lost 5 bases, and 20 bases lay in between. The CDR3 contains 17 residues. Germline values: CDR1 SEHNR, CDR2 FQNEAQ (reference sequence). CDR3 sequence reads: CASSSSEGGALNEKLFF. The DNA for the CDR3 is TGTGCCAGCAGCTCCTCGGAGGGAGGGGCCCTGAATGAAAAACTGTTTTTT.

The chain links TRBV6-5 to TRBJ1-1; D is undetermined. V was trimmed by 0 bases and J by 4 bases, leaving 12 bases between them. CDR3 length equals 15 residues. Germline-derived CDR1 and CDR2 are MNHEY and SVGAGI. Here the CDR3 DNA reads TGTGCCAGCAGTTACTCGAGAGGTAGCACCACTGAAGCTTTCTTT. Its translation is CASSYSRGSTTEAFF.

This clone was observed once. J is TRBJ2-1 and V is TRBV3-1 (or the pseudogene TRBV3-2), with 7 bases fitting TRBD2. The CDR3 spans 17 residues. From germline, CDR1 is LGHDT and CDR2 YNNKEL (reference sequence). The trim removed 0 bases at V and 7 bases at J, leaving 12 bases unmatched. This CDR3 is CASSQDEEGGPRNEQFF. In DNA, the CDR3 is TGTGCCAGCAGCCAAGATGAAGAGGGAGGGCCAAGGAATGAGCAGTTCTTC.

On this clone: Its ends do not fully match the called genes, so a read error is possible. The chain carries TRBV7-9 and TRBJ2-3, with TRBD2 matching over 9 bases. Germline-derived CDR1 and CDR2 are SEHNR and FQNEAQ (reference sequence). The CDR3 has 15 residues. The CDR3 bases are TGTGCCAGCAGCCTAGCGGGACTTGGGACAGATACGCAGTATTTT. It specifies CASSLAGLGTDTQYF.

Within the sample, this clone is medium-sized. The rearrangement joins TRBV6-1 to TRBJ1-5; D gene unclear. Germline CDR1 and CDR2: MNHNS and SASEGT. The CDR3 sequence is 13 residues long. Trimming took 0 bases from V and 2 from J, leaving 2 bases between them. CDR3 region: CASSEAGNQPQHF. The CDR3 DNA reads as TGTGCCAGCAGTGAAGCCGGCAATCAGCCCCAGCATTTT.